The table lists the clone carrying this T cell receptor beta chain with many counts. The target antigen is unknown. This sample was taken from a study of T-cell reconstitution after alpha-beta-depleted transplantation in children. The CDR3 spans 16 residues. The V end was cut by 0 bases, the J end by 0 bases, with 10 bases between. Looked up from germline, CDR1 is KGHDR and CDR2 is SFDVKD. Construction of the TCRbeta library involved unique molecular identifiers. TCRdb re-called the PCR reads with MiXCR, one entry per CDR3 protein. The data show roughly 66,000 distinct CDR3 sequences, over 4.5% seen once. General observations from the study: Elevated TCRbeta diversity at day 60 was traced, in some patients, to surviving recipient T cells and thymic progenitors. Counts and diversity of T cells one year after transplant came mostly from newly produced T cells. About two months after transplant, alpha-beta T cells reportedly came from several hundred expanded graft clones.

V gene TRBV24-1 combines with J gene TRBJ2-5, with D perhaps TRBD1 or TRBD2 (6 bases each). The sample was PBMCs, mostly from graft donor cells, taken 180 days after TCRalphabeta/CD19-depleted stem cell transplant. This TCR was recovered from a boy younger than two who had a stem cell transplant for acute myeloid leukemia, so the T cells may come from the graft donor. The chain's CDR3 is CATSDLIRGDQETQYF. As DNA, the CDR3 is TGTGCCACCAGTGATTTGATAAGGGGGGACCAAGAGACCCAGTACTTC.